Here is one T cell receptor beta chain with its context. As yet, its antigen is unknown. A single base separates this from a much larger clone, so it may be a read error. This entry belongs to a study of CD8 T cells in ankylosing spondylitis. Study-level findings and limits: A CD8+ phenotype characterized the disease-linked clones, which were relatively rare in peripheral blood. In ankylosing spondylitis blood, a motif of 7 to 9 highly homologous TCR beta variants appeared characteristic. From matched ankylosing spondylitis synovial fluid, disease-linked clones were reportedly recovered at significantly enriched levels.

With molecular barcodes, quantitative 5'-RACE was used to make the TCR beta libraries. TCRdb redid the calling of the 5' RACE reads with MiXCR, one entry per CDR3 protein. Of about 440,000 distinct CDR3 sequences in the sample, approximately 17% were seen once. This CDR3 spans 15 amino acids. Germline V gives CDR1 ENHRY, CDR2 SYGVKD. The chain joins TRBV10-3 to TRBJ1-3; 8 positions agree with TRBD1. Sequencing was done on a sample of blood, either unsorted or a sorted T cell fraction (not recorded which). The TCR was taken from a male donor with ankylosing spondylitis. CDR3 nucleotides: TGTGCCATCACTCCCGGACAGGGCTCTGGAAACACCATACATTTT. Its translation is CAITPGQGSGNTIHF.